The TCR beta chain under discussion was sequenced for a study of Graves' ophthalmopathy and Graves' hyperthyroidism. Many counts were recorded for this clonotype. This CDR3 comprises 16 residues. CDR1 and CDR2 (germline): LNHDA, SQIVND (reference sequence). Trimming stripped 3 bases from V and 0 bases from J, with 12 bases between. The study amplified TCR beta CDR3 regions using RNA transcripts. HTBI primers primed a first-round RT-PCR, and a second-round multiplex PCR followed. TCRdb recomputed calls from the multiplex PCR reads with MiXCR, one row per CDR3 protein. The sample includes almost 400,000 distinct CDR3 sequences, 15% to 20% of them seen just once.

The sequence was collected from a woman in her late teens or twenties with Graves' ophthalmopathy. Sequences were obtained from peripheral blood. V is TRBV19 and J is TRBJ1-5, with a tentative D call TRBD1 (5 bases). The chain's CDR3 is CASSIGRAYSNQPQHF. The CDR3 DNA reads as TGTGCCAGTAGTATCGGCAGGGCTTATAGCAATCAGCCCCAGCATTTT.